This entry lists 30 T cell receptor beta chains sequenced from one sample in a study of blood T cell repertoires in COVID-19. Clones were read by immunoSEQ multiplex PCR, and TCRdb kept only the in-frame ones, dropping some. This repertoire shows about 120,000 clones, 55% to 75% found once; its top ten account for 0.7% to 1%. Sequencing input: peripheral blood. The source of these receptors is a human donor with acute or convalescent COVID-19. The donor label of this sample is uncertain.

This clone was seen repeatedly, ten times or more. This chain links TRBV25-1 with TRBJ2-3, with D possibly being TRBD2 (6 bases). Germline V gene lookup returns CDR1 MGHDK and CDR2 SYGVNS. V was clipped by 3 bases and J by 4 bases, with 23 bases between them. The CDR3 has 18 residues. CDR3 DNA sequence: TGTGCCAGCAGTGATCAGAGCCAAGGGTGGGACTTTGCAGATACGCAGTATTTT. As protein: CASSDQSQGWDFADTQYF.

The rearrangement joins TRBV21-1 to TRBJ2-7; TRBD2 is taken as the D call from the table, unchecked against the DNA. TRBV21-1 is annotated as a pseudogene. The CDR3 runs to 14 residues. CDR3 in DNA: TGTGCCAGCAGCAAATTCGGGGAGTCCTACGAGCAGTACTTC. This sequence encodes CASSKFGESYEQYF.

This clone was observed a few times. The chain carries TRBV7-2 and TRBJ1-2, with D unclear. Trimming took 5 bases from V and 4 from J, leaving 23 bases between them. The CDR3 sequence is 17 residues long. Per germline, CDR1 SGHTA and CDR2 FQGNSA. This chain's CDR3 is CASSHPRHEGTLYGYTF. The CDR3 bases are TGTGCCAGCAGCCACCCGAGACACGAGGGAACCCTCTATGGCTACACCTTC.

This sequence joins TRBV29-1 and TRBJ1-2, with 11 bases fitting TRBD1. The germline gives CDR1 SQVTM, CDR2 ANQGSEA. The CDR3 is made up of 13 amino acids. J gave up 6 bases and V 4 bases, and 4 bases lay outside the gene matches. The CDR3 DNA is TGCAGCGTTGGAGGACAGGGGGCGAATGGCTACACCTTC. The encoded protein is CSVGGQGANGYTF.

This chain connects TRBV9 to TRBJ1-2; 8 bases match TRBD1. V trimming: 0 bases; J trimming: 4 bases; junction bases outside the gene matches: 2. Germline values: CDR1 SGDLS, CDR2 YYNGEE. This CDR3 is built from 14 residues. The chain's CDR3 is CASSVEQGVYGYTF. The DNA of the CDR3 is TGTGCCAGCAGCGTAGAACAGGGGGTCTATGGCTACACCTTC. The whole variable domain, filled in from reference TRBV9 and TRBJ1-2, reads DSGVTQTPKHLITATGQRVTLRCSPRSGDLSVYWYQQSLDQGLQFLIQYYNGEERAKGNILERFSAQQFPDLHSELNLSSLELGDSALYFCASSVEQGVYGYTFGSGTRLTVV.

The chain joins TRBV30 to TRBJ1-5; 7 bases match TRBD1. The CDR3 length is 14 residues. CDR1 is GTSNPN, CDR2 SVGIG, per germline (reference sequence). V was clipped by 2 bases and J by 8 bases; unmatched bases: 9. The CDR3, as DNA: TGTGCCTGGAGTAAAGAGACAGGGTTCAAGCCCCAGCATTTT. The encoded protein is CAWSKETGFKPQHF.

The chain carries TRBV3-1 (or the pseudogene TRBV3-2) and TRBJ1-2, with 10 bases fitting TRBD1. Germline CDR1 LGHDT, CDR2 YNNKEL (reference sequence). The CDR3 has 15 amino acids. J gave up 6 bases and V 1 base, and 5 bases lay outside the gene matches. CDR3 sequence reads: CASSQGGTGVHGYTF. The DNA for the CDR3 is TGTGCCAGCAGCCAAGGTGGGACAGGGGTCCATGGCTACACCTTC.

CDR3 nucleotides: TGTGCCAGCTCACCCCAGGGAATCTCTGGAAACACCATATATTTT. Translated, it gives CASSPQGISGNTIYF. The V gene is TRBV18, the J gene TRBJ1-3; D may be TRBD1 (5 bases). The CDR3 runs to 15 residues. Trimming took off 3 bases at V and 0 bases at J, with 9 bases between the two ends. Germline V gives CDR1 KGHSH, CDR2 LQKENI.

This rearrangement joins TRBV27 to TRBJ1-5; D possibly corresponds to TRBD1 (6 bases). There are 12 residues in the CDR3. V was trimmed by 2 bases and J by 9 bases, leaving 8 bases between them. CDR1 MNHEY and CDR2 SMNVEV come from the germline V gene (reference sequence). The CDR3 DNA sequence: TGTGCCAGCAGTTTAATAGGGGGGCCCCAGCATTTT. This sequence encodes CASSLIGGPQHF.

CDR3 DNA sequence: TGTGCCAGTGGGACAGGGGGTTCACCCCTCCACTTT. This gives the protein CASGTGGSPLHF. The V and J genes are TRBV12-3 or TRBV12-4 and TRBJ1-6; 11 bases are shared with TRBD1. The CDR3 contains 12 residues. J was trimmed by 9 bases and V by 9 bases; bases with no gene match: 1.

V and J are TRBV27 and TRBJ2-7; 8 nucleotides line up with TRBD1. The CDR3 consists of 14 residues. CDR1 and CDR2 (germline): MNHEY, SMNVEV (reference sequence). V lost 5 bases to trimming and J lost 6 bases; unmatched junction nucleotides: 9. The CDR3 DNA follows: TGTGCCAGCAGTGGGCCAGGGGGCAGGGGCGAGCAGTACTTC. Protein sequence: CASSGPGGRGEQYF.

The table lists this clone with a count of one. The chain recombines TRBV18 with TRBJ2-3; 7 positions match TRBD1. The length of the CDR3 is 15 residues. The V gene's germline CDR1 is KGHSH and CDR2 LQKENI. Trimming at V came to 3 bases and at J to 4 bases, leaving 7 bases not matched to a gene. CDR3 sequence reads: CASSPREGTADTQYF. The CDR3 DNA sequence: TGTGCCAGCTCACCGCGAGAGGGGACAGCAGATACGCAGTATTTT.

J is TRBJ1-1 and V is TRBV29-1; no clear D gene. V lost 6 bases to trimming and J lost 4 bases, with 9 bases between them. The CDR3 covers 11 residues. The germline gives CDR1 SQVTM, CDR2 ANQGSEA. The CDR3 region has the DNA TGCAGCGTCGGAGCTGTCACTGAAGCTTTCTTT. It encodes CSVGAVTEAFF.

The chain employs TRBV5-1 and TRBJ1-1; 10 bases align to TRBD1. The CDR3 runs to 14 residues. CDR1 is SGHRS and CDR2 is YFSETQ in the germline V gene. The ends lost 4 bases at V and 5 bases at J; junction bases unmatched: 5. CDR3 coding DNA: TGCGCCAGCAGCACGACAGGGGGCCAAACTGAAGCTTTCTTT. Translation gives CASSTTGGQTEAFF.

The chain carries TRBV10-1 and TRBJ1-1, with TRBD1 identical over 7 bases. Germline CDR1 WNHNN, CDR2 SYGVQD (reference sequence). After removal of 6 bases from V and 0 bases from J, the junction contained 1 base not matched to a gene. This CDR3 contains 13 residues. CDR3 nucleotides: TGCGCCAGCAGACAGGGGATGAACACTGAAGCTTTCTTT. It yields the protein CASRQGMNTEAFF.

V and J are TRBV7-9 and TRBJ2-1; 12 bases agree with TRBD2. From germline, CDR1 is SEHNR and CDR2 FQNEAQ (reference sequence). V lost 3 bases to trimming and J lost 8 bases; unmatched junction nucleotides: 8. The CDR3 is 16 amino acids. The CDR3 here is CASSLGSSGGEDEQFF. CDR3 nucleotide sequence: TGTGCCAGCAGCTTGGGATCTAGCGGGGGGGAGGATGAGCAGTTCTTC.

The chain uses TRBV10-3 and TRBJ1-1; tentative D call: TRBD1 (6 bases). The V gene lost 0 bases and the J gene lost 6 bases, with 11 bases spanning the gap. The CDR3 length is 14 residues. In germline, CDR1 is ENHRY, CDR2 SYGVKD. The DNA for the CDR3 is TGTGCCATCAGTGAGTCGTCAGGGGTGTCTGAAGCTTTCTTT. It translates to CAISESSGVSEAFF.

With respect to this clone: Other DNA sequences in the sample encode the same CDR3. V and J are TRBV28 and TRBJ1-3; possibly TRBD1 for D (5 bases). V was clipped by 6 bases and J by 2 bases, with 11 bases between them. Looked up from germline, CDR1 is MDHEN and CDR2 is SYDVKM. The CDR3 is 14 residues long. The CDR3 reads CASSPRGAGNTIYF. In nucleotides, the CDR3 is TGTGCCAGCAGCCCAAGGGGCGCTGGAAACACCATATATTTT.

CDR3 residues: CASSADWEPETQYF. The CDR3 coding sequence is TGCGCCAGCAGCGCCGATTGGGAGCCAGAGACCCAGTACTTC. The J gene is TRBJ2-5, the V gene TRBV4-1; the D gene is possibly TRBD2 (5 bases). This CDR3 contains 14 residues. CDR1 and CDR2 from the germline V gene are MGHRA and YSYEKL. V was shortened by 5 bases and J by 4 bases, with 14 bases between the two germline ends.

This clone has just a few counts. V usage is TRBV3-1 (or the pseudogene TRBV3-2) and J usage is TRBJ2-3; 12 bases are shared with TRBD2. With 5 bases clipped from V and 0 bases from J, the junction kept 6 bases outside the gene matches. In germline, CDR1 is LGHDT, CDR2 YNNKEL (reference sequence). CDR3 size: 17 residues. CDR3 DNA sequence: TGTGCCAGCAGCGGTGGGACTAGCGGGTTTAGCACAGATACGCAGTATTTT. As protein: CASSGGTSGFSTDTQYF.

The chain combines TRBV28 with TRBJ1-4; D might be TRBD1 (6 bases). The CDR3 runs 15 residues. Germline V gene lookup returns CDR1 MDHEN and CDR2 SYDVKM. The ends were cut back, 5 bases at V and 11 bases at J, with 21 bases in the middle. CDR3 in amino acids: CASSETGWGVVKLFF. The CDR3 DNA reads as TGTGCCAGCAGTGAAACAGGGTGGGGAGTAGTTAAACTGTTTTTT.

V gene TRBV7-9 combines with J gene TRBJ1-1; D possibly corresponds to TRBD1 (6 bases). CDR1 and CDR2 from the germline V gene are SEHNR and FQNEAQ (reference sequence). The CDR3 has 15 amino acids. The V end lost 2 bases, the J end lost 7 bases, and 17 bases lay between the germline ends. The CDR3 spells CASSLMGATSYEAFF. The CDR3 coding sequence is TGTGCCAGCAGCTTAATGGGGGCGACTTCTTATGAAGCTTTCTTT. Combining the CDR3 with reference TRBV7-9 and TRBJ1-1 gives the whole variable domain DTGVSQNPRHKITKRGQNVTFRCDPISEHNRLYWYRQTLGQGPEFLTYFQNEAQLEKSRLLSDRFSAERPKGSFSTLEIQRTEQGDSAMYLCASSLMGATSYEAFFGQGTRLTVV.

The chain uses TRBV27 and TRBJ1-6; 7 bases are shared with TRBD1. CDR1 MNHEY and CDR2 SMNVEV come from the germline V gene (reference sequence). The CDR3 has 15 residues. V lost 6 bases and J lost 1; bases outside the gene matches: 3. Written as DNA, the CDR3 is TGTGCCAGCAGGTCAGGGGGATCCTATAATTCACCCCTCCACTTT. Encoded protein: CASRSGGSYNSPLHF.

The chain combines TRBV7-9 with TRBJ2-1, with TRBD2 identical over 8 bases. Germline V gene lookup returns CDR1 SEHNR and CDR2 FQNEAQ (reference sequence). The CDR3 spans 15 residues. V lost 1 base, J lost 7 bases, and 6 bases stayed unmatched. CDR3 sequence reads: CASSLGGGLGNEQFF. The CDR3, as DNA: TGTGCCAGCAGCTTAGGCGGGGGGTTGGGAAATGAGCAGTTCTTC. Together with reference TRBV7-9 and TRBJ2-1, the CDR3 gives the full variable domain: DTGVSQNPRHKITKRGQNVTFRCDPISEHNRLYWYRQTLGQGPEFLTYFQNEAQLEKSRLLSDRFSAERPKGSFSTLEIQRTEQGDSAMYLCASSLGGGLGNEQFFGPGTRLTVL.

This clone appeared once. The chain couples TRBV28 to TRBJ1-5; 7 bases agree with TRBD1. Germline trimming cut 5 bases from V and 3 bases from J; bases unmatched to any gene: 10. Germline CDR1 MDHEN, CDR2 SYDVKM. This CDR3 comprises 16 residues. The DNA for the CDR3 is TGTGCCAGCAGTGGAACGCGGACAGGATACAATCAGCCCCAGCATTTT. Its translation: CASSGTRTGYNQPQHF.

This chain uses TRBV6-6 with TRBJ1-5; D unclear. The CDR3 has 13 residues. Trimming took off 5 bases at V and 7 bases at J, with 12 bases between the two ends. Looked up from germline, CDR1 is MNHNY and CDR2 is SVGAGI (reference sequence). The CDR3 sequence: CASSLQVGQPQHF. The CDR3 region has the DNA TGTGCCAGCAGTCTTCAGGTTGGGCAGCCCCAGCATTTT.

The V gene is TRBV5-1, the J gene TRBJ2-6; 13 positions match TRBD2. V dropped 3 bases and J dropped 3; count of bases not matched to a gene: 9. CDR1 and CDR2 (germline): SGHRS, YFSETQ. This CDR3 comprises 19 residues. CDR3 amino acids: CASSWTSGGRPLGANVLTF. The CDR3 region has the DNA TGCGCCAGCAGCTGGACTAGCGGGGGAAGGCCGCTTGGGGCCAACGTCCTGACTTTC.

J is TRBJ1-1 and V is TRBV3-1 (or the pseudogene TRBV3-2); the D is unclear. V gave up 1 base and J gave up 1 base, with 13 bases separating them. CDR3 length: 16 residues. CDR1 is LGHDT, CDR2 YNNKEL, per germline (reference sequence). The CDR3 is CASSQGTGMRNTEAFF. For the CDR3, the DNA is TGTGCCAGCAGCCAAGGGACCGGGATGCGGAACACTGAAGCTTTCTTT.

CDR3 sequence: CASSLGRSLGYGYTF. CDR3 DNA sequence: TGTGCCAGCAGTCTGGGAAGGTCACTAGGCTATGGCTACACCTTC. This chain uses TRBV11-2 with TRBJ1-2, with unresolved D. From germline, CDR1 is SGHAT and CDR2 FQNNGV. Trimming removed 6 bases from V and 4 bases from J, with 18 bases in between. The CDR3 is made up of 15 amino acids.

The gene calls are TRBV25-1 and TRBJ2-5; D is possibly TRBD2 (6 bases). The V gene lost 5 bases and the J gene lost 4 bases, with 11 bases spanning the gap. The CDR3 covers 13 residues. Germline V gene data show CDR1 as MGHDK and CDR2 as SYGVNS. The DNA for the CDR3 is TGTGCCAGCAGTAGGAGGGTTGGAGAGACCCAGTACTTC. This translates into CASSRRVGETQYF.